These 32 T cell receptor beta chains were all obtained from the same sample, sequenced in a study of shared clonotypes between healthy human individuals. Only in-frame clones appear in the TCRdb table, and some are missing; sequencing was by immunoSEQ multiplex PCR. This sample has around 1.1 million clones, with roughly 80% found just once. Sequences were obtained from memory CD4+ T cells from PBMCs. The subset here: CD45RA-negative fraction. These receptors came from a man between 18 and 29 years old in good health. Some clones in this sample may be carry-over from other donors' samples.

The chain carries TRBV14 and TRBJ2-2, with D unclear. The CDR3 is made up of 13 amino acids. V gave up 0 bases and J gave up 3 bases, with 2 bases separating them. Germline CDR1 is SGHDN and CDR2 is FVKESK. CDR3 DNA sequence: TGTGCCAGCAGCCAAGACCACACCGGGGAGCTGTTTTTT. Protein sequence: CASSQDHTGELFF.

This clone was observed a handful of times. The genes are TRBV5-4 and TRBJ2-7; possibly TRBD1 for D (5 bases). Between the trimmed V and J ends, which lost 0 bases and 0 bases, there was a span of 13 bases. CDR3 length: 16 residues. In germline, CDR1 is SGHNT, CDR2 YYREEE (reference sequence). CDR3 loop: CASSLGVRGSSYEQYF. In DNA, the CDR3 is TGTGCCAGCAGCTTGGGGGTTAGGGGTAGCTCCTACGAGCAGTACTTC.

In DNA form, the CDR3 reads TGCGCCAGCAGCTTGGAGAGGTTGGGGTGGGAGACCCAGTACTTC. Amino acids: CASSLERLGWETQYF. The rearrangement joins TRBV5-1 to TRBJ2-5; D call uncertain. V shed 0 bases and J shed 5 bases, with 14 bases lying between them. Germline CDR1 and CDR2: SGHRS and YFSETQ. CDR3 length equals 15 residues.

This clone appeared a single time. The chain couples TRBV30 to TRBJ2-7; 7 bases agree with TRBD1. Looked up from germline, CDR1 is GTSNPN and CDR2 is SVGIG (reference sequence). The V segment lost 5 bases and the J segment 6 bases; nucleotides outside the gene matches: 4. This CDR3 comprises 11 residues. DNA of the CDR3: TGTGCCTGGGCAGACAGGGCCGAGCAGTACTTC. Protein product: CAWADRAEQYF.

This sequence joins TRBV5-1 and TRBJ2-3; D is unclear. Deletions cut 6 bases from V and 4 bases from J, with 9 bases between. The CDR3 is 12 residues long. From germline, CDR1 is SGHRS and CDR2 YFSETQ. The CDR3 coding sequence is TGCGCCAGCACCGGCGTGGCAGATACGCAGTATTTT. Translating gives CASTGVADTQYF.

The J gene is TRBJ1-2, the V gene TRBV19; D may be TRBD1 (6 bases). Trimming shortened V by 5 bases and J by 5 bases, and 12 bases separated the two germline ends. Germline-derived CDR1 and CDR2 are LNHDA and SQIVND (reference sequence). This CDR3 comprises 13 residues. The CDR3 loop reads CASSPPDRYGYTF. DNA for the CDR3: TGTGCCAGTAGTCCCCCGGACAGATATGGCTACACCTTC.

The CDR3 DNA reads as TGTGCCAGCAGCTTGGCCGGGGCGGAGACCCAGTACTTC. Protein: CASSLAGAETQYF. The chain combines TRBV5-5 with TRBJ2-5, with D perhaps assigned TRBD1 or TRBD2 (5 bases each). Germline assignment: CDR1 SGHKS and CDR2 YYEKEE (reference sequence). The CDR3 runs to 13 residues. Trimming stripped 0 bases from V and 5 bases from J, with 8 bases between.

The V call is TRBV27, the J call TRBJ2-3; 7 bases match TRBD2. This CDR3 has 16 amino acids. CDR1 is MNHEY and CDR2 is SMNVEV in the germline V gene (reference sequence). V shed 6 bases and J 4 bases; nucleotides not matched to a gene: 13. CDR3 in DNA: TGTGCCAGCAGCTCCCCTTGGGGAGGGAGGGCAGATACGCAGTATTTT. This translates into CASSSPWGGRADTQYF.

V usage is TRBV7-8 and J usage is TRBJ2-2; the D is unclear. Trimming removed 5 bases from V and 8 bases from J, with 6 bases in between. The germline V gene encodes CDR1 SGHVS and CDR2 FQNEAQ. This CDR3 region has 11 residues. The CDR3 DNA reads as TGTGCCAGCAGCCCCCGTGGGGAGCTGTTTTTT. It yields the protein CASSPRGELFF.

This clone has at least ten counts. J is TRBJ2-3 and V is TRBV29-1; TRBD2 matches at 7 bases. Germline V gene lookup returns CDR1 SQVTM and CDR2 ANQGSEA. The CDR3 runs to 17 residues. With V trimmed by 3 bases and J by 0 bases, 12 bases remained unmatched. CDR3 loop: CSVDDSGGSSSTDTQYF. The CDR3 DNA follows: TGCAGCGTTGATGATTCGGGCGGGAGTAGTAGCACAGATACGCAGTATTTT.

V and J are TRBV20-1 and TRBJ2-1, with D perhaps assigned TRBD1 or TRBD2 (5 bases each). The CDR3 has 11 residues. The V and J ends lost 6 bases and 12 bases respectively, with 15 bases between them. The germline gives CDR1 DFQATT, CDR2 SNEGSKA (reference sequence). The CDR3 DNA reads as TGCAGTGCGGATCCCGGGACCGTGCAGTTCTTC. Protein sequence: CSADPGTVQFF.

J is TRBJ1-5 and V is TRBV5-1; D is unresolved. The CDR3 is 14 residues long. Looked up from germline, CDR1 is SGHRS and CDR2 is YFSETQ. Trimming took 1 base from V and 4 from J, leaving 9 bases between them. In nucleotides, the CDR3 is TGCGCCAGCAGCTTGAACGGGGTGAATCAGCCCCAGCATTTT. Translating gives CASSLNGVNQPQHF. The variable domain in full, completed from reference TRBV5-1 and TRBJ1-5, reads KAGVTQTPRYLIKTRGQQVTLSCSPISGHRSVSWYQQTPGQGLQFLFEYFSETQRNKGNFPGRFSGRQFSNSRSEMNVSTLELGDSALYLCASSLNGVNQPQHFGDGTRLSIL.

This clone was found once. The chain carries TRBV9 and TRBJ2-3; 9 bases are shared with TRBD1. This CDR3 region has 16 residues. The J segment lost 3 bases and the V segment lost 4 bases, leaving 9 bases of the junction unmatched. CDR1 is SGDLS and CDR2 is YYNGEE in the germline V gene. CDR3 nucleotides: TGTGCCAGCAGCCTACTACCCGACAGGGGGACAGATACGCAGTATTTT. The encoded protein is CASSLLPDRGTDTQYF.

This clone was seen a few times. The rearrangement links TRBV28 to TRBJ2-3, with 7 positions matching TRBD2. Looked up from germline, CDR1 is MDHEN and CDR2 is SYDVKM. The CDR3 totals 15 residues. V trimming: 5 bases; J trimming: 1 base; junction bases outside the gene matches: 6. The CDR3 loop is CASSPWSGGTDTQYF. The CDR3 bases are TGTGCCAGCAGTCCCTGGAGCGGGGGCACAGATACGCAGTATTTT. The full variable domain, with the rest looked up from reference TRBV28 and TRBJ2-3, is DVKVTQSSRYLVKRTGEKVFLECVQDMDHENMFWYRQDPGLGLRLIYFSYDVKMKEKGDIPEGYSVSREKKERFSLILESASTNQTSMYLCASSPWSGGTDTQYFGPGTRLTVL.

The rearrangement uses TRBV11-2 and TRBJ2-2; 8 positions match TRBD2. From germline, CDR1 is SGHAT and CDR2 FQNNGV. CDR3 length equals 18 residues. J lost 5 bases, V lost 1 base, and 12 bases had no gene match. This CDR3 reads CASSLGLQPGLGTGELFF. The CDR3 DNA reads TGTGCCAGCAGCTTAGGGTTGCAACCGGGACTAGGGACCGGGGAGCTGTTTTTT.

This chain connects TRBV7-6 to TRBJ1-4; D is unresolved. Germline CDR1 SGHVS, CDR2 FNYEAQ. Trimming removed 5 bases from V and 8 bases from J, with 15 bases in between. The CDR3 covers 14 residues. The CDR3 reads CASSPRIHEEKLFF. CDR3 coding DNA: TGTGCCAGCAGCCCGAGAATCCATGAGGAAAAACTGTTTTTT.

V gene TRBV30 combines with J gene TRBJ1-4; TRBD1 might be the D (6 bases). Germline V gives CDR1 GTSNPN, CDR2 SVGIG (reference sequence). The V end was cut by 4 bases, the J end by 0 bases, with 12 bases between. The CDR3 length is 15 residues. CDR3 sequence reads: CAWKTGQATNEKLFF. In DNA form, the CDR3 reads TGTGCCTGGAAGACAGGCCAAGCAACTAATGAAAAACTGTTTTTT.

The V gene is TRBV6-1, the J gene TRBJ2-5, with 9 positions matching TRBD2. The CDR3 loop spans 16 amino acids. V gave up 0 bases and J gave up 5 bases; unmatched junction bases: 7. From germline, CDR1 is MNHNS and CDR2 SASEGT. The CDR3 DNA follows: TGTGCCAGCAGTGAAGCTTGGCGGGAGGGATCGGAGACCCAGTACTTC. Translating gives CASSEAWREGSETQYF.

This rearrangement joins TRBV6-6 to TRBJ2-3; no clear D. Deletions cut 10 bases from V and 4 bases from J, with 15 bases between. The CDR3 consists of 13 residues. Germline lookup yields CDR1 MNHNY and CDR2 SVGAGI (reference sequence). The CDR3 loop reads CATLSGSADTQYF. The CDR3 nucleotides read TGTGCCACCCTTTCGGGCAGCGCAGATACGCAGTATTTT.

The chain carries TRBV5-1 and TRBJ2-6; the D is unclear. V was pared by 3 bases and J by 3 bases, with 13 bases between. This CDR3 is built from 16 residues. Germline V gene lookup returns CDR1 SGHRS and CDR2 YFSETQ. CDR3 protein: CASSSDRPLGANVLTF. CDR3 nucleotides: TGCGCCAGCAGCTCGGATAGACCTCTTGGGGCCAACGTCCTGACTTTC.

This sequence joins TRBV4-2 and TRBJ2-7, with TRBD1 matching over 7 bases. The CDR3 is 14 amino acids. The V gene end was trimmed by 0 bases and the J gene end by 7 bases; junction bases not matched to a gene: 6. Per germline, CDR1 LGHNA and CDR2 YNFKEQ. CDR3 sequence reads: CASSQDWADREQYF. CDR3 nucleotides: TGTGCCAGCAGCCAAGATTGGGCGGACAGGGAGCAGTACTTC.

The V gene is TRBV7-6, the J gene TRBJ1-5; 9 nucleotides align to TRBD1. Germline CDR1 is SGHVS and CDR2 is FNYEAQ. J gave up 1 base and V 5 bases, and 6 bases lay outside the gene matches. The CDR3 sequence is 16 residues long. CDR3 loop: CASSQGQGLSNQPQHF. CDR3 in DNA: TGTGCCAGCAGCCAGGGACAGGGCTTAAGCAATCAGCCCCAGCATTTT.

This chain joins TRBV30 and TRBJ2-7, with TRBD1 matching 7 bases. Unmatched junction bases numbered 7, after V lost 1 base and J lost 4 bases. The CDR3 runs to 14 residues. Germline V gives CDR1 GTSNPN, CDR2 SVGIG (reference sequence). The CDR3 loop is CAWSEGRGLYEQYF. DNA for the CDR3: TGTGCCTGGAGTGAGGGAAGGGGGCTTTACGAGCAGTACTTC.

The chain uses TRBV4-1 and TRBJ2-5; 13 bases are a match to TRBD2. The CDR3 has 14 residues. Trimming removed 5 bases from V and 5 bases from J; junction bases left unmatched: 2. Germline V lookup: CDR1 MGHRA, CDR2 YSYEKL. The CDR3 nucleotides read TGCGCCAGCAGCTCACTAGCGGGAGGGGAGACCCAGTACTTC. This encodes CASSSLAGGETQYF.

The chain uses TRBV27 and TRBJ2-1, with D tentatively TRBD2 (6 bases). The germline V gene has CDR1 MNHEY and CDR2 SMNVEV (reference sequence). The CDR3 totals 14 residues. V lost 6 bases, J lost 5 bases, and 14 bases lay in between. As DNA, the CDR3 is TGTGCCAGCAGCTACCGGCCGGGGGACAATGAGCAGTTCTTC. The encoded protein is CASSYRPGDNEQFF.

The CDR3 nucleotides read TGCAGCACGGGTAGGGGTTTAGGTTACGAGCAGTACTTC. Encoded protein: CSTGRGLGYEQYF. The V gene is TRBV29-1, the J gene TRBJ2-7; tentatively, D is TRBD1 (5 bases). The germline V and J ends were trimmed by 8 bases and 4 bases, with 18 bases remaining between them. In germline, CDR1 is SQVTM, CDR2 ANQGSEA. The length of the CDR3 is 13 residues.

V gene TRBV7-2 combines with J gene TRBJ1-4, with 8 bases fitting TRBD1. V was clipped by 5 bases and J by 0 bases; unmatched bases: 8. The CDR3 sequence is 17 residues long. CDR1 is SGHTA and CDR2 is FQGNSA in the germline V gene. CDR3 protein: CASSNRDRIATNEKLFF. For the CDR3, the DNA is TGTGCCAGCAGCAACCGGGACAGGATCGCAACTAATGAAAAACTGTTTTTT.

The chain has TRBV29-1 and TRBJ1-3; unclear D gene. Looked up from germline, CDR1 is SQVTM and CDR2 is ANQGSEA. This CDR3 is 11 amino acids long. The ends were cut back, 3 bases at V and 4 bases at J, with 4 bases in the middle. The CDR3 reads CSVDAGNTIYF. The CDR3 DNA follows: TGCAGCGTTGACGCCGGAAACACCATATATTTT.

V usage is TRBV30 and J usage is TRBJ1-6; no reliable D call. This CDR3 spans 13 amino acids. Trimming took 5 bases from V and 4 from J, leaving 9 bases between them. Germline CDR1 is GTSNPN and CDR2 is SVGIG (reference sequence). CDR3 coding DNA: TGTGCCTGGGTGGGAAATTATAATTCACCCCTCCACTTT. Protein: CAWVGNYNSPLHF.

The table lists this clone with a count of one. The V and J genes are TRBV7-8 and TRBJ1-2, with D unclear. The CDR3 extends over 17 amino acids. The germline V and J ends were trimmed by 2 bases and 1 base, with 17 bases remaining between them. Germline V CDR1 and CDR2: SGHVS, FQNEAQ. The CDR3 region is CASSLLKSPGFNYGYTF. The CDR3 bases are TGTGCCAGCAGCTTACTAAAGTCCCCGGGCTTTAACTATGGCTACACCTTC.

The CDR3 DNA is TGCGCCAGCAGCTTGGCGCTAGCGGGAGCGGGGGAGCAGTACTTC. This translates into CASSLALAGAGEQYF. The chain carries TRBV5-1 and TRBJ2-7; 10 positions agree with TRBD2. The CDR3 spans 15 residues. Looked up from germline, CDR1 is SGHRS and CDR2 is YFSETQ. V was clipped by 0 bases and J by 7 bases; unmatched bases: 7.

The chain couples TRBV28 to TRBJ2-2; D may be TRBD2 (5 bases). Germline CDR1 reads MDHEN; CDR2 reads SYDVKM. The germline V and J ends were trimmed by 1 base and 6 bases, with 9 bases remaining between them. The CDR3 runs to 14 residues. The CDR3, as DNA: TGTGCCAGCAGTTTATCCCCTAGCCCCGGGGAGCTGTTTTTT. Translation: CASSLSPSPGELFF.